This T cell receptor (beta chain) was found in a study of shared clonotypes between healthy human individuals. The V and J ends lost 2 bases and 1 base respectively, with 8 bases between them. The CDR3 has 14 residues. In germline, CDR1 is SEHNR, CDR2 FQNEAQ (reference sequence). Sequencing used immunoSEQ multiplex PCR; TCRdb keeps in-frame clones, though not all of them. The sample shows 1.6 million or so clones, less than 99% of them seen only once. The receptor's source is a man aged 25-45 years in good health. What was sequenced was naive CD4+ T cells sorted from blood. Subset noted: CD45RA+ positively selected. The chain employs TRBV7-9 and TRBJ1-1; D possibly corresponds to TRBD1 (5 bases). The CDR3 coding sequence is TGTGCCAGCAGCTTACCTACAGGGAACACTGAAGCTTTCTTT. It translates to CASSLPTGNTEAFF.